This T cell receptor (beta chain) was recorded in a study of blood T cell repertoires in COVID-19. Study background: Some COVID-19 samples were acute and others convalescent; all came from the United States, Italy and Spain.

Per the germline V gene, CDR1 is MNHEY and CDR2 is SMNVEV (reference sequence). V shed 4 bases, J shed 6 bases, and the junction held 3 bases outside the gene matches. The CDR3 extends over 13 amino acids. In the original workflow: Researchers report that nucleated cell counts were estimated from reference gene primer amplification. Using immunoSEQ multiplex PCR, the repertoire was profiled, and TCRdb retains in-frame clones only, with some absent. V and J calls and clone size follow that table, whereas D and trimming were derived from the DNA. The data contain about 270,000 clones, about 90% of them seen just once; the ten biggest clones take up approximately 2.6%. Enrollment of patients from Seattle took place during active infection, with longitudinal follow-up.

The chain has TRBV27 and TRBJ2-7, with 10 bases fitting TRBD2. This TCR derives from a person between 18 and 30 years old with COVID-19, enrolled during active disease. Source material: peripheral blood. The DNA of the CDR3 is TGTGCCAGCAGTTCTAGCGGGAGAGGCGAGCAGTACTTC. It translates to CASSSSGRGEQYF.